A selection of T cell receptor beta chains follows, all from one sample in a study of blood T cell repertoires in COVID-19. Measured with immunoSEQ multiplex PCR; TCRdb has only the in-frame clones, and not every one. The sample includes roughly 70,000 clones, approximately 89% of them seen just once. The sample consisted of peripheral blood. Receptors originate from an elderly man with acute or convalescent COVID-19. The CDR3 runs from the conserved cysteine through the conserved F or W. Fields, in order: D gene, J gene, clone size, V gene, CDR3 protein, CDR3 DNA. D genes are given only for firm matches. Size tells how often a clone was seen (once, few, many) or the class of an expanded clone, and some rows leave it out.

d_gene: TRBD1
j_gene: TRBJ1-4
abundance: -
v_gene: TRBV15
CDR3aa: CATSRQTGSNEKLFF
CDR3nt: TGTGCCACCAGCAGACAGACAGGGTCTAATGAAAAACTGTTTTTT

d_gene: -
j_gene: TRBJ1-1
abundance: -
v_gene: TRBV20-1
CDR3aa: CSASLPGMNTEAFF
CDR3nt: TGCAGTGCTAGTCTGCCAGGGATGAACACTGAAGCTTTCTTT

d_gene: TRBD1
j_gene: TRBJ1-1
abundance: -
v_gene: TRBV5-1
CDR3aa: CASSLVGTGYTEAFF
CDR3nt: TGCGCCAGCAGCTTGGTTGGGACAGGGTACACTGAAGCTTTCTTT

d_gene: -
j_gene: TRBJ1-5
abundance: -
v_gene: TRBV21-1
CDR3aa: CASSKRGTGRRKGSLCSNQPQHF
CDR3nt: TGTGCCAGCAGCAAAAGGGGGACAGGACGACGGAAGGGCTCACTGTGTAGCAATCAGCCCCAGCATTTT

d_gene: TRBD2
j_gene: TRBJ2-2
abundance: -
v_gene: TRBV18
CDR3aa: CASSSLAGENTGELFF
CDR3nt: TGTGCCAGCTCATCCCTAGCGGGAGAAAACACCGGGGAGCTGTTTTTT

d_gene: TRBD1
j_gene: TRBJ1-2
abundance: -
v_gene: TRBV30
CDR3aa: CAWRYPGQGSGYTF
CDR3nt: TGTGCCTGGAGGTACCCGGGACAGGGAAGTGGCTACACCTTC

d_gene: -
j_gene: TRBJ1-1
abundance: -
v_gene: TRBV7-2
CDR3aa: CASIRRSGTEAFF
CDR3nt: TGTGCCAGTATCCGCCGGTCCGGCACTGAAGCTTTCTTT

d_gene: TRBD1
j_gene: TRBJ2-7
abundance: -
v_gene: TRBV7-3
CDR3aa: CASSRSEGASYEQYF
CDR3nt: TGTGCCAGCAGCCGAAGTGAGGGGGCGTCCTACGAGCAGTACTTC

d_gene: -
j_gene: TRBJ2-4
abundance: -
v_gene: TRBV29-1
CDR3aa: CSVEVEQTNIQYF
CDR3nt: TGCAGCGTTGAAGTAGAACAGACAAACATTCAGTACTTC

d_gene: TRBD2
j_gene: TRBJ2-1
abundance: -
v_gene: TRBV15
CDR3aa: CATSRPGLARNEQFF
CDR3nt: TGTGCCACCAGCCGACCGGGACTAGCGAGGAATGAGCAGTTCTTC

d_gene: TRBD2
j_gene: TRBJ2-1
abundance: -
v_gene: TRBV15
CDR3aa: CATSSESSSGRASYNEQFF
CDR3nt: TGTGCCACCAGCAGCGAATCCTCTAGCGGGAGGGCCTCCTACAATGAGCAGTTCTTC

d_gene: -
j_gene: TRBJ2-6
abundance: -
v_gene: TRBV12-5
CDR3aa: CASGLEEGSGANVLTF
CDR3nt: TGTGCTAGTGGTTTGGAGGAGGGGTCTGGGGCCAACGTCCTGACTTTC

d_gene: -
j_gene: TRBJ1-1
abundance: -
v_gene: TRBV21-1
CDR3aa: CASSKDGEQTNTEAFF
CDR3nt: TGTGCCAGCAGCAAAGATGGAGAACAAACGAACACTGAAGCTTTCTTT

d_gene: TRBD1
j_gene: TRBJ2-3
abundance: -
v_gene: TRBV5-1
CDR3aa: CASSQGTGVDTQYF
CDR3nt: TGCGCCAGCAGCCAAGGGACAGGGGTGGATACGCAGTATTTT

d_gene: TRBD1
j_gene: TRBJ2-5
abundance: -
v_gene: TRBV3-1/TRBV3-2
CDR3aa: CASSPWDRAQETQYF
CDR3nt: TGTGCCAGCAGCCCCTGGGACAGGGCCCAAGAGACCCAGTACTTC

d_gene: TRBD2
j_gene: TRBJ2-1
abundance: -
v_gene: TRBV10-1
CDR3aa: CASSLARGGSYNEQFF
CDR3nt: TGCGCCAGCAGTTTAGCGCGGGGGGGATCCTACAATGAGCAGTTCTTC

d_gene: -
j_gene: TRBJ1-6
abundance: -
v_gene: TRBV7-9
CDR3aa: CASSLSGESNSPLHF
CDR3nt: TGTGCCAGCAGCCTTAGCGGGGAATCGAATTCACCCCTCCACTTT

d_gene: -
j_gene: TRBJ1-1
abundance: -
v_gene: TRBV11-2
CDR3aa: CASSLTGGNTEAFF
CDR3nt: TGTGCCAGCAGCTTAACGGGGGGTAACACTGAAGCTTTCTTT

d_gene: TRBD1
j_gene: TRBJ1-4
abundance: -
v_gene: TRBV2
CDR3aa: CASSVLGQGIEKLFF
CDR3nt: TGTGCCAGCAGTGTCTTGGGACAGGGGATCGAAAAACTGTTTTTT

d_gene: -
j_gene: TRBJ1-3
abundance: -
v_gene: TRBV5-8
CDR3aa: CASRQISGNTIYF
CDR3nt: TGTGCCAGCAGACAGATATCTGGAAACACCATATATTTT

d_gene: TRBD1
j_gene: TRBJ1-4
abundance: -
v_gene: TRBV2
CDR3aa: CASKGAQTNEKLFF
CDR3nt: TGTGCCAGCAAGGGGGCGCAGACTAATGAAAAACTGTTTTTT

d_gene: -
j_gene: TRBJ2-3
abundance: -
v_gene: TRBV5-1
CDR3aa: CASSFGGTRTDTQYF
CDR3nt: TGCGCCAGCAGCTTCGGAGGGACCCGCACAGATACGCAGTATTTT

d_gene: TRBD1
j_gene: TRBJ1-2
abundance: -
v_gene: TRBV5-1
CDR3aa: CASSLAGRGRPPYGYTF
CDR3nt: TGCGCCAGCAGCTTGGCCGGCAGGGGGCGACCACCCTATGGCTACACCTTC

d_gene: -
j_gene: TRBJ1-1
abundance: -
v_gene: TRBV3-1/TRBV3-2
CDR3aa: CASSRGSESEAFF
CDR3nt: TGTGCCAGCAGCCGCGGAAGTGAATCTGAAGCTTTCTTT

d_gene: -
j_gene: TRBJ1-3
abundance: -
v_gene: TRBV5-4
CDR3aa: CASSLTDSPGNTIYF
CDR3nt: TGTGCCAGCAGCTTGACAGATTCACCTGGAAACACCATATATTTT

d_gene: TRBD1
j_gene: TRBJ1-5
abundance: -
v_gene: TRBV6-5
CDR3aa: CASRAQGAGGQPQHF
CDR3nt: TGTGCCAGCAGGGCACAGGGGGCAGGCGGTCAGCCCCAGCATTTT

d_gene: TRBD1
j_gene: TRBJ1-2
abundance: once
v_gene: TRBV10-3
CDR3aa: CAISESPGQGGGYGYTF
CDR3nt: TGTGCCATCAGTGAGTCCCCAGGACAGGGGGGCGGCTATGGCTACACCTTC

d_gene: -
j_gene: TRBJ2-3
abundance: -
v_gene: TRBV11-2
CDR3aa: CASSLGVGGGADTQYF
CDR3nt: TGTGCCAGCAGCTTAGGGGTGGGAGGGGGAGCAGATACGCAGTATTTT

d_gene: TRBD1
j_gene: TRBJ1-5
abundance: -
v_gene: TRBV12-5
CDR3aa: CASGLVLGQGNQPQHF
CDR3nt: TGTGCTAGTGGTTTGGTACTGGGACAGGGCAATCAGCCCCAGCATTTT

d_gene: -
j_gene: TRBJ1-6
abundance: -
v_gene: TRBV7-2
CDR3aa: CASSLEWRGSPLHF
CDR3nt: TGTGCCAGCAGCTTAGAGTGGCGGGGATCACCCCTCCACTTT

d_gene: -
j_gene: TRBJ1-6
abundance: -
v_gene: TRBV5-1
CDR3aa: CASSLRGGNSPLHF
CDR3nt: TGCGCCAGCAGCTTAAGAGGCGGAAATTCACCCCTCCACTTT

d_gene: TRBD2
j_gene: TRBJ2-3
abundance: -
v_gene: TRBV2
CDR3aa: CASSGRTSGTDTQYF
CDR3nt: TGTGCCAGCAGTGGGAGGACTAGCGGGACAGATACGCAGTATTTT

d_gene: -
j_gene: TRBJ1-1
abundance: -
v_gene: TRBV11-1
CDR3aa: CATNPDSMNTEAFF
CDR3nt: TGTGCCACCAACCCGGACAGTATGAACACTGAAGCTTTCTTT

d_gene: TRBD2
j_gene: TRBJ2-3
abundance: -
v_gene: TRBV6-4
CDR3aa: CASSDEAGGPNTQYF
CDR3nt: TGTGCCAGCAGTGACGAGGCGGGAGGTCCAAATACGCAGTATTTT

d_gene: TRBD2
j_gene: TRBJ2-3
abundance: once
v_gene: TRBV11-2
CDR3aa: CASSSWTSGGSTDTQYF
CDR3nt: TGTGCCAGCAGCTCCTGGACTAGCGGGGGCAGCACAGATACGCAGTATTTT

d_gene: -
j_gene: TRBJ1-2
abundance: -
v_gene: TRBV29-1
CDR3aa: CSVEFRDTYYGYTF
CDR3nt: TGCAGCGTTGAGTTTCGAGATACTTACTATGGCTACACCTTC

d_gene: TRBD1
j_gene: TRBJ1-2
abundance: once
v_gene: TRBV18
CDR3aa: CASSPPSQGASWGYTF
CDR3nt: TGTGCCAGCTCACCACCAAGCCAGGGGGCGTCGTGGGGCTACACCTTC

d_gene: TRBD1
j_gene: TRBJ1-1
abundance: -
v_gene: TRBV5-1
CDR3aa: CASSFTGAGDGSTEAFF
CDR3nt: TGCGCCAGCAGCTTTACAGGGGCCGGGGATGGGAGCACTGAAGCTTTCTTT

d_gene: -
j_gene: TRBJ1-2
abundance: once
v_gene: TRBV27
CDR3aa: CASRAEDYGYTF
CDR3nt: TGTGCCAGTCGGGCGGAGGACTATGGCTACACCTTC

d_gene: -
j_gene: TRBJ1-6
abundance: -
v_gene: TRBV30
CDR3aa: CAYRQVYNSPLHF
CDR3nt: TGTGCCTACCGACAGGTCTATAATTCACCCCTCCACTTT

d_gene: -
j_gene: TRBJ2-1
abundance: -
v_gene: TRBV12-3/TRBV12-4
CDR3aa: CASSPARSGEQFF
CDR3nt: TGTGCCAGCAGTCCCGCCCGAAGCGGGGAGCAGTTCTTC

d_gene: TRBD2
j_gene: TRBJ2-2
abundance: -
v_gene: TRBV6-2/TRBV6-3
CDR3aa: CASSSRTGTNGTGELFF
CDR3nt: TGTGCCAGCAGTTCTCGGACCGGGACTAACGGCACCGGGGAGCTGTTTTTT

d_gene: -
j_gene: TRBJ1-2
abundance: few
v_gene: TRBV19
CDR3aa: CASSMVAQNYGYTF
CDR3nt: TGTGCCAGTAGTATGGTCGCACAGAACTATGGCTACACCTTC